The 19 T cell receptor beta chains below all came from one sample that was sequenced in a study of shared clonotypes between healthy human individuals. The protocol was immunoSEQ multiplex PCR, while the TCRdb copy is restricted to in-frame clones and leaves out a portion. Found here are about 960,000 clones, around 80% of them singletons; the top ten hold nearly 1.5%. What was sequenced was memory CD4+ T cells sorted from blood. Indicated subset: CD45RA-negative fraction. Source of these receptors: a man between 18 and 29 years old in good health.

Of note for this clone: Other nucleotide sequences in the sample specify the same CDR3. This chain connects TRBV18 to TRBJ2-7, with D uncertain. The germline V gene has CDR1 KGHSH and CDR2 LQKENI. This CDR3 has 13 amino acids. Trimming took 0 bases from V and 3 from J, leaving 6 bases between them. The DNA for the CDR3 is TGTGCCAGCTCACCACCGGGAAACTACGAGCAGTACTTC. It encodes CASSPPGNYEQYF.

This chain links TRBV29-1 with TRBJ2-7; D is unclear. Trimming stripped 3 bases from V and 0 bases from J, with 9 bases between. The CDR3 loop spans 13 amino acids. From germline, CDR1 is SQVTM and CDR2 ANQGSEA. CDR3 loop: CSVESTNSYEQYF. As DNA, the CDR3 is TGCAGCGTTGAGTCGACAAACTCCTACGAGCAGTACTTC.

The rearrangement uses TRBV19 and TRBJ1-6, with a tentative D call TRBD1 (6 bases). The CDR3 extends over 13 amino acids. Trimming removed 7 bases from V and 3 bases from J, with 7 bases in between. The germline gives CDR1 LNHDA, CDR2 SQIVND (reference sequence). The CDR3 loop is CASMDSYNSPLHF. Written as DNA, the CDR3 is TGTGCCAGTATGGACAGCTATAATTCACCCCTCCACTTT.

Worth noting for this clone: The same CDR3 can be traced to other DNA sequences in this sample. The V and J genes are TRBV6-1 and TRBJ2-3, with unresolved D. Trimming left V 5 bases short and J 2 bases short, with 2 bases between. Germline V lookup: CDR1 MNHNS, CDR2 SASEGT. This CDR3 region has 11 residues. The CDR3 nucleotides read TGTGCCAGCAGTCTCACAGATACGCAGTATTTT. This codes for CASSLTDTQYF.

The chain has TRBV2 and TRBJ2-7; 7 nucleotides match TRBD1. Germline CDR1 SNHLY, CDR2 FYNNEI. This CDR3 contains 13 residues. V gave up 8 bases and J gave up 1 base; unmatched junction bases: 5. CDR3 loop: CASRDRFSYEQYF. DNA of the CDR3: TGTGCCAGCCGGGACAGATTTTCCTACGAGCAGTACTTC. Full variable domain (outside the CDR3, taken from reference TRBV2 and TRBJ2-7): EPEVTQTPSHQVTQMGQEVILRCVPISNHLYFYWYRQILGQKVEFLVSFYNNEISEKSEIFDDQFSVERPDGSNFTLKIRSTKLEDSAMYFCASRDRFSYEQYFGPGTRLTVT.

This clone has a handful of counts. Distinct nucleotide sequences in the sample also encode this CDR3. This rearrangement joins TRBV2 to TRBJ2-2; 7 positions agree with TRBD1. The V segment lost 5 bases and the J segment 2 bases; nucleotides outside the gene matches: 2. The CDR3 length is 14 residues. The germline CDR1 and CDR2 sequences are SNHLY and FYNNEI. The CDR3 bases are TGTGCCAGCAGTAGGGACAGTAACACCGGGGAGCTGTTTTTT. Residues: CASSRDSNTGELFF.

The V call is TRBV5-4, the J call TRBJ2-2, with D tentatively TRBD1 or TRBD2 (5 bases each). Trimming took 1 base from V and 0 from J, leaving 13 bases between them. This CDR3 is built from 17 residues. Germline assignment: CDR1 SGHNT and CDR2 YYREEE (reference sequence). The chain's CDR3 is CASSLYLRGSNTGELFF. CDR3 in DNA: TGTGCCAGCAGCTTGTATTTGAGGGGATCGAACACCGGGGAGCTGTTTTTT.

The CDR3 DNA reads TGTGCCAGCAGTCCGGACAGCGGGGTGAATGGCTACACCTTC. It encodes CASSPDSGVNGYTF. The V gene is TRBV6-5, the J gene TRBJ1-2; maybe TRBD1 (6 bases). V dropped 5 bases and J dropped 6 bases, with 16 bases sitting between them. Germline CDR1 reads MNHEY; CDR2 reads SVGAGI. The CDR3 sequence is 14 residues long.

For this clone: Other nucleotide sequences in the sample specify the same CDR3. The V gene is TRBV9, the J gene TRBJ1-1; TRBD1 might be the D (5 bases). The CDR3 is made up of 15 amino acids. V lost 0 bases to trimming and J lost 3 bases, with 12 bases between them. Germline V gene sequence: CDR1 SGDLS, CDR2 YYNGEE. The CDR3 bases are TGTGCCAGCAGCGTAGGCCAGGGCGCGGACACTGAAGCTTTCTTT. It yields the protein CASSVGQGADTEAFF.

CDR3 loop: CASSNEQGSYNEQFF. DNA for the CDR3: TGCGCCAGCAGCAACGAACAGGGCTCCTACAATGAGCAGTTCTTC. The gene calls are TRBV5-1 and TRBJ2-1, with D possibly TRBD1 on 6 matching bases. Trimming pared 4 bases from V and 0 bases from J, leaving 11 bases between. CDR3 length equals 15 residues. Germline V lookup: CDR1 SGHRS, CDR2 YFSETQ.

A remark on this clone: This same CDR3 is encoded by further DNA sequences in the sample. V and J are TRBV5-1 and TRBJ2-2; 7 bases align to TRBD2. The J segment lost 2 bases and the V segment lost 0 bases, leaving 4 bases of the junction unmatched. There are 16 residues in the CDR3. The germline V gene encodes CDR1 SGHRS and CDR2 YFSETQ. The CDR3 is CASSLATSANTGELFF. CDR3 sequence (DNA): TGCGCCAGCAGCTTGGCTACTAGCGCAAACACCGGGGAGCTGTTTTTT. Full variable domain (outside the CDR3, taken from reference TRBV5-1 and TRBJ2-2): KAGVTQTPRYLIKTRGQQVTLSCSPISGHRSVSWYQQTPGQGLQFLFEYFSETQRNKGNFPGRFSGRQFSNSRSEMNVSTLELGDSALYLCASSLATSANTGELFFGEGSRLTVL.

The V call is TRBV18, the J call TRBJ1-5; 8 bases map to TRBD1. CDR1 is KGHSH and CDR2 is LQKENI in the germline V gene. The length of the CDR3 is 14 residues. J was trimmed by 3 bases and V by 4 bases; bases with no gene match: 2. CDR3 coding DNA: TGTGCCAGCTCACTGACAGGGGACAATCAGCCCCAGCATTTT. This encodes CASSLTGDNQPQHF.

This clone appeared once. This chain uses TRBV15 with TRBJ2-7, with TRBD1 as a possible D gene (6 bases). Germline CDR1 LNHNV, CDR2 YYDKDF (reference sequence). V dropped 0 bases and J dropped 6 bases, with 12 bases sitting between them. This CDR3 spans 14 amino acids. The CDR3 DNA reads as TGTGCCACCAGCAGAGAGGGGGCAGGGTTCGAGCAGTACTTC. This sequence encodes CATSREGAGFEQYF.

The chain couples TRBV5-6 to TRBJ2-7; D remains ambiguous. V was cut by 0 bases and J by 0 bases, with 7 bases left in between. Germline assignment: CDR1 SGHDT and CDR2 YYEEEE. The CDR3 sequence is 14 residues long. The CDR3 sequence is CASSLEAGSYEQYF. The CDR3 DNA follows: TGTGCCAGCAGCTTGGAGGCCGGCTCCTACGAGCAGTACTTC.

The chain employs TRBV18 and TRBJ2-5, with a weak D call TRBD2 (5 bases). The CDR3 loop spans 14 amino acids. V lost 6 bases and J lost 5, with 16 bases in between. Germline V gene lookup returns CDR1 KGHSH and CDR2 LQKENI. CDR3 sequence: CASSPPLDRETQYF. CDR3 DNA sequence: TGTGCCAGCTCTCCTCCACTAGACCGGGAGACCCAGTACTTC.

The J gene is TRBJ1-3, the V gene TRBV6-1; D not resolved. V lost 3 bases to trimming and J lost 2 bases, with 14 bases between them. The CDR3 is made up of 16 amino acids. The V gene's germline CDR1 is MNHNS and CDR2 SASEGT. CDR3 DNA: TGTGCCAGCAGTGATTTACGAGGGAGAACTGGAAACACCATATATTTT. Translated: CASSDLRGRTGNTIYF.

The V gene is TRBV5-1, the J gene TRBJ2-1; D might be TRBD1 or TRBD2, each matching 5 bases. CDR1 is SGHRS and CDR2 is YFSETQ in the germline V gene. The CDR3 runs to 15 residues. V lost 8 bases to trimming and J lost 5 bases, with 20 bases between them. The CDR3 region is CASPLWWGSDNEQFF. The CDR3 coding sequence is TGCGCCAGTCCTCTTTGGTGGGGGTCGGACAATGAGCAGTTCTTC.

This chain uses TRBV10-3 with TRBJ2-2, with 10 bases lining up with TRBD2. This CDR3 has 16 amino acids. V was pared by 5 bases and J by 0 bases, with 3 bases of the junction left unmatched. Germline lookup yields CDR1 ENHRY and CDR2 SYGVKD. CDR3: CAISLAGVANTGELFF. DNA for the CDR3: TGTGCCATCAGTCTAGCGGGAGTGGCGAACACCGGGGAGCTGTTTTTT.

This clone was seen only once. V is TRBV5-1 and J is TRBJ1-4; TRBD1 agrees at 7 bases. V trimming: 0 bases; J trimming: 0 bases; junction bases outside the gene matches: 8. The CDR3 totals 18 residues. In germline, CDR1 is SGHRS, CDR2 YFSETQ. CDR3 region: CASSLGGTAIATNEKLFF. In nucleotides, the CDR3 is TGCGCCAGCAGCTTGGGTGGGACAGCCATTGCAACTAATGAAAAACTGTTTTTT.